One and the same sample provided the 8 T cell receptor beta chains below, sequenced in a study of T-cell memory formation after mild COVID-19. One entry per CDR3 protein, called by TCRdb with MiXCR from the 5' RACE reads. The sample contains just over 400,000 distinct CDR3 sequences, 20% to 30% of which appear only once. Sequencing was carried out using PBMCs or a T cell subset sorted from them (not recorded which). The receptor set was obtained from an adult woman who had mild COVID-19 (a few samples of this study predate the infection). Cell type and time point are not known.

In its sample, this clonotype was seen a few times. V is TRBV29-1 and J is TRBJ2-7; D is perhaps TRBD1 (6 bases). The ends were cut back, 4 bases at V and 0 bases at J, with 13 bases in the middle. Germline loops: CDR1 SQVTM, CDR2 ANQGSEA. The CDR3 contains 14 residues. The CDR3 sequence: CSVVVRGNSYEQYF. DNA of the CDR3: TGCAGCGTTGTGGTCAGGGGCAACTCCTACGAGCAGTACTTC.

This clonotype came up many times. This chain uses TRBV6-5 with TRBJ2-3; 7 nucleotides line up with TRBD1. The germline CDR1 and CDR2 sequences are MNHEY and SVGAGI. V shed 6 bases, J shed 1 base, and the junction held 4 bases outside the gene matches. This CDR3 has 14 amino acids. The CDR3 nucleotides read TGTGCCAGCAGCCCAGACAGGGGCACAGATACGCAGTATTTT. Its protein product is CASSPDRGTDTQYF.

The chain has TRBV2 and TRBJ2-1; maybe TRBD2 (5 bases). The CDR3 totals 12 residues. V was trimmed by 11 bases and J by 6 bases, leaving 14 bases between them. Per germline, CDR1 SNHLY and CDR2 FYNNEI. Written as DNA, the CDR3 is TGTGCCGGGAGCGGTGCGGGCAATGAGCAGTTCTTC. This gives the protein CAGSGAGNEQFF.

This sequence joins TRBV2 and TRBJ2-7; TRBD1 aligns across 8 bases. Trimming at V came to 6 bases and at J to 6 bases, leaving 7 bases not matched to a gene. The length of the CDR3 is 13 residues. Germline V gives CDR1 SNHLY, CDR2 FYNNEI. The CDR3 sequence: CASRPGQGSEQYF. DNA for the CDR3: TGTGCCAGCAGGCCCGGACAGGGCTCCGAGCAGTACTTC.

The V and J genes are TRBV5-1 and TRBJ2-1; D is unclear. Trimming left V 7 bases short and J 6 bases short, with 14 bases between. Germline CDR1 and CDR2: SGHRS and YFSETQ. There are 13 residues in the CDR3. The CDR3 nucleotides read TGCGCCAGCCTTCTTGACGGAAGCAATGAGCAGTTCTTC. Its protein product is CASLLDGSNEQFF.

This clonotype occurred many times. This sequence joins TRBV29-1 and TRBJ2-7; D unclear. CDR1 SQVTM and CDR2 ANQGSEA come from the germline V gene. The CDR3 has 11 amino acids. Trimming cost V 1 base and J 6 bases, with 7 bases left between them. The CDR3 here is CSVEAYFEQYF. In DNA, the CDR3 is TGCAGCGTTGAAGCATATTTCGAGCAGTACTTC.

The chain employs TRBV5-1 and TRBJ2-5; D gene unclear. Per germline, CDR1 SGHRS and CDR2 YFSETQ. The CDR3 has 13 residues. The ends were cut back, 3 bases at V and 4 bases at J, with 10 bases in the middle. Here the CDR3 DNA reads TGCGCCAGCAGCTCCCGGTCAGTAGAGACCCAGTACTTC. Protein: CASSSRSVETQYF.

The V gene is TRBV11-2, the J gene TRBJ2-5; 7 nucleotides agree with TRBD1. The ends lost 6 bases at V and 6 bases at J; junction bases unmatched: 13. The CDR3 covers 15 residues. CDR1 and CDR2 from the germline V gene are SGHAT and FQNNGV. The CDR3 region has the DNA TGTGCCAGCAGTCCTATCGACAGGGAACTGCAGACCCAGTACTTC. Translating gives CASSPIDRELQTQYF.